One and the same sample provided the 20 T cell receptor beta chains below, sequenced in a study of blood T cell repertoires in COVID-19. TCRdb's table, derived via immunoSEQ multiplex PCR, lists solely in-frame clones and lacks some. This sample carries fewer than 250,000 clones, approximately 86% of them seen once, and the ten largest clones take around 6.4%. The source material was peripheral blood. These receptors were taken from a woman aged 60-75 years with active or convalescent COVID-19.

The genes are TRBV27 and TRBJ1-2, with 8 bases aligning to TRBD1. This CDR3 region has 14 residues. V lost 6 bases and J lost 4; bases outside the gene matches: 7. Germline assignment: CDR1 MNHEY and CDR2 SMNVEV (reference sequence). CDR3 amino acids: CASSKTGVSYGYTF. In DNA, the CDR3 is TGTGCCAGCAGCAAGACAGGGGTCTCCTATGGCTACACCTTC.

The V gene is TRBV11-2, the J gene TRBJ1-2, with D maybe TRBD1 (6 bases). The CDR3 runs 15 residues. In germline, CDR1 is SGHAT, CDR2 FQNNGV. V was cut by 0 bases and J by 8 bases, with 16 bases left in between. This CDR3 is CASSLETAKGEGYTF. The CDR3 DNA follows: TGTGCCAGCAGCTTAGAAACAGCAAAGGGGGAGGGCTACACCTTC.

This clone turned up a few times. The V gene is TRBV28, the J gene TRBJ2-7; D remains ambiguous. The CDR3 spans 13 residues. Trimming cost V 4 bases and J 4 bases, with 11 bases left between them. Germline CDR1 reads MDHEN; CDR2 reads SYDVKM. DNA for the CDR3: TGTGCCAGCAGTTCCTTCGCGCCGTACGAGCAGTACGTC. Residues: CASSSFAPYEQYV.

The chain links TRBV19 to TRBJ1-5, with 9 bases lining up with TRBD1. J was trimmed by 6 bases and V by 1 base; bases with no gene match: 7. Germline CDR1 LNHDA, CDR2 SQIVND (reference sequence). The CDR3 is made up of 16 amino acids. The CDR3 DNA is TGTGCCAGTAGTATAGGAGTACAGGGGGCGGGTCAGCCCCAGCATTTT. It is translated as CASSIGVQGAGQPQHF.

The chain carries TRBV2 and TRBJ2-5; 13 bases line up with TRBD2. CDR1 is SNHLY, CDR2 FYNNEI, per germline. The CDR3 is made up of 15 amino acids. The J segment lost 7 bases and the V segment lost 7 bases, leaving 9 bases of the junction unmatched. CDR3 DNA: TGTGCCAGCATTCGGACTAGCGGGGGTGTTGGGACCCAGTACTTC. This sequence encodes CASIRTSGGVGTQYF. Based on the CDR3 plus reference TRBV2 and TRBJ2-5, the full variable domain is EPEVTQTPSHQVTQMGQEVILRCVPISNHLYFYWYRQILGQKVEFLVSFYNNEISEKSEIFDDQFSVERPDGSNFTLKIRSTKLEDSAMYFCASIRTSGGVGTQYFGPGTRLLVL.

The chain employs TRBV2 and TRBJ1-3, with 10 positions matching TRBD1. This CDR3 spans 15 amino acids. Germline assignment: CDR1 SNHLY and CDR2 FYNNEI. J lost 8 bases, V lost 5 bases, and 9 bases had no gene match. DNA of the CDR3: TGTGCCAGCAGTCGGGAACGGGACAGGGGATACACCATATATTTT. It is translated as CASSRERDRGYTIYF.

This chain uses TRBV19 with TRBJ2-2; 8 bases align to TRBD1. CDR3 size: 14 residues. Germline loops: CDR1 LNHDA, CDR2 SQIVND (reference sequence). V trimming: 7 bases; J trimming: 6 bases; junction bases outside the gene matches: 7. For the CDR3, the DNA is TGTGCCAGTACCGCACAGGGGGTATCCGGGGAGCTGTTTTTT. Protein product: CASTAQGVSGELFF.

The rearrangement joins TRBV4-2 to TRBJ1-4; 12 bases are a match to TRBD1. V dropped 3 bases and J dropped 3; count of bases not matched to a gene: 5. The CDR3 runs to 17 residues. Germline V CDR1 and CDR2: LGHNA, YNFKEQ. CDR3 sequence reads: CASSHRDRGPANEKLFF. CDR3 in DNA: TGTGCCAGCAGCCACCGGGACAGGGGGCCAGCTAATGAAAAACTGTTTTTT.

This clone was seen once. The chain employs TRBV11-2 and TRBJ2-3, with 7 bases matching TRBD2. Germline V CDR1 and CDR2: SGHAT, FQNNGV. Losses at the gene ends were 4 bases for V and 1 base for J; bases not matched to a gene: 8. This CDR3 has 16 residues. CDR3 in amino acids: CASSSGGGRGTDTQYF. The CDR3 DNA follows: TGTGCCAGCAGCTCTGGAGGAGGGAGGGGCACAGATACGCAGTATTTT.

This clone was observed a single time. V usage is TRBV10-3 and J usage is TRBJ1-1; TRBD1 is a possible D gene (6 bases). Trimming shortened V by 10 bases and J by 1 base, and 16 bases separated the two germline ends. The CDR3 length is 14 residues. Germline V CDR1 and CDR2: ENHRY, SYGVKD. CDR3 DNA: TGTGCCACCTCACCCCGGGACAAGAACACTGAAGCTTTCTTT. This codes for CATSPRDKNTEAFF.

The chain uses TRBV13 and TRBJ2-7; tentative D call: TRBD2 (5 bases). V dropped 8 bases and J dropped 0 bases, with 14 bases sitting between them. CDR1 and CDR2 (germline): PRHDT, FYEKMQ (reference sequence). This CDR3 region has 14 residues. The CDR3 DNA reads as TGTGCCAGCTCCAGCGGAAAAAGCTCCTACGAGCAGTACTTC. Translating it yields CASSSGKSSYEQYF.

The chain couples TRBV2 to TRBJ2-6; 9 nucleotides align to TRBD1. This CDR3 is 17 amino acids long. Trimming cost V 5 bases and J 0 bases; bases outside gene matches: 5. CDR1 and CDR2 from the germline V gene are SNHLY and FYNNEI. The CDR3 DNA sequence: TGTGCCAGCAGTTTACAGGGGGCGAGCTCTGGGGCCAACGTCCTGACTTTC. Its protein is CASSLQGASSGANVLTF.

CDR3 in DNA: TGTGCCAGCAGCGCCCCTCGGAGCACCGGGGAGCTGTTTTTT. Encoded protein: CASSAPRSTGELFF. The J gene is TRBJ2-2, the V gene TRBV11-2; D not certain. V dropped 5 bases and J dropped 4 bases, with 11 bases sitting between them. This CDR3 spans 14 amino acids. Germline V CDR1 and CDR2: SGHAT, FQNNGV.

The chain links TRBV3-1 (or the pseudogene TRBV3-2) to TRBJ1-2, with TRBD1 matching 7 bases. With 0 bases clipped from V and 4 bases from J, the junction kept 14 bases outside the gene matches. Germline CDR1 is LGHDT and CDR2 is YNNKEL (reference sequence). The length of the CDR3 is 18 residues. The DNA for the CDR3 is TGTGCCAGCAGCCAAGATCGCTTTGAGGGGGCTGCAGGCTATGGCTACACCTTC. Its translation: CASSQDRFEGAAGYGYTF.

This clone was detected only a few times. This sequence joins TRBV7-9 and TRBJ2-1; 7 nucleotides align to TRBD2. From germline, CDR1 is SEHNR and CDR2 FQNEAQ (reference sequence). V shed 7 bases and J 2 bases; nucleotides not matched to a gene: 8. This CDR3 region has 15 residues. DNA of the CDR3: TGTGCCAGCACCAGAGCTAGCGGAACCTACAATGAGCAGTTCTTC. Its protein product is CASTRASGTYNEQFF.

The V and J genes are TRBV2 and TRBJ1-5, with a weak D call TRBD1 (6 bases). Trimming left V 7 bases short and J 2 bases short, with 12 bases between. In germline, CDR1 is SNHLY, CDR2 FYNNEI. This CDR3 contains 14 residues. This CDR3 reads CASTTDSRNQPQHF. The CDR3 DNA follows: TGTGCCAGCACTACGGACAGTCGCAATCAGCCCCAGCATTTT.

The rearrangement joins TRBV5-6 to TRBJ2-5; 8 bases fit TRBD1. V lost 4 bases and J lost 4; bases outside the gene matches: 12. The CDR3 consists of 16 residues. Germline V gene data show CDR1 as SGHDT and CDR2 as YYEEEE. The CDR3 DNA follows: TGTGCCAGCAGCGGCGGGCTCCAGGGGGCAGGAGAGACCCAGTACTTC. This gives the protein CASSGGLQGAGETQYF.

Here the CDR3 reads CASSLGLADYQETQYF. The CDR3 DNA reads TGCGCCAGCAGCTTGGGACTAGCGGACTACCAAGAGACCCAGTACTTC. This rearrangement joins TRBV5-1 to TRBJ2-5; TRBD2 aligns across 9 bases. CDR3 length: 16 residues. V gave up 0 bases and J gave up 0 bases; unmatched junction bases: 3. Looked up from germline, CDR1 is SGHRS and CDR2 is YFSETQ.

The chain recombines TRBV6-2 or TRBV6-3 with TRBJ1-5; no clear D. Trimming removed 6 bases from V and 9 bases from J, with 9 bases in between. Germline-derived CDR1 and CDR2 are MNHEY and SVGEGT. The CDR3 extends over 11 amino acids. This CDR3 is CASSQGGPQHF. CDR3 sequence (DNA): TGTGCCAGCAGCCAAGGAGGGCCCCAGCATTTT.

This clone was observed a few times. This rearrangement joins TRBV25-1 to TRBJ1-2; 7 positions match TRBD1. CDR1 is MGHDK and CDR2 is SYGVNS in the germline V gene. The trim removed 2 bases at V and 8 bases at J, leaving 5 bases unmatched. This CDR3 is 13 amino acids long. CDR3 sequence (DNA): TGTGCCAGCAGTGAAGGGACAGCTGGGGGCTACACCTTC. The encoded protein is CASSEGTAGGYTF.